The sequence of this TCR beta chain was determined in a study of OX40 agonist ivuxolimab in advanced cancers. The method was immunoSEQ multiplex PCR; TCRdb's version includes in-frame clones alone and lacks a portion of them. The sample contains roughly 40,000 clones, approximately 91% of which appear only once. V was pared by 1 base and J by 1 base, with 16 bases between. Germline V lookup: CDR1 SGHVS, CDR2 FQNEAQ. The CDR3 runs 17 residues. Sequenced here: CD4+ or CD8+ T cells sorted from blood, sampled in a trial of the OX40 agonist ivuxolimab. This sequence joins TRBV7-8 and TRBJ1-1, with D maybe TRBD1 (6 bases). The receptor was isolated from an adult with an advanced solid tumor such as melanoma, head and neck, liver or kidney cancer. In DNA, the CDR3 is TGTGCCAGCAGCTTAGGAGAAAGGGGGACAAGGAACACTGAAGCTTTCTTT. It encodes CASSLGERGTRNTEAFF.